The 17 T cell receptor beta chains below were found in one sample sequenced in a study of blood T cells in healthy people across ages. The second PCR ran about 6 to 11 cycles with a sample-barcoded 5' primer and J-beta primers. MiXCR was run by TCRdb on the 5' RACE reads, yielding one entry per CDR3 protein. The sample has 1.5 million to 2 million distinct CDR3 sequences; about 30% are singletons. Material: blood. These receptors were taken from a woman aged 25 to 39 in good health.

V usage is TRBV20-1 and J usage is TRBJ2-3; 14 nucleotides agree with TRBD2. Germline loops: CDR1 DFQATT, CDR2 SNEGSKA (reference sequence). J was trimmed by 2 bases and V by 5 bases; bases with no gene match: 9. This CDR3 has 17 residues. In DNA form, the CDR3 reads TGCAGTGCTGGGGGACTAGCGGGGGCCGAACCCACAGATACGCAGTATTTT. Residues: CSAGGLAGAEPTDTQYF.

This clonotype was observed at least ten times. The chain is built from TRBV11-2 and TRBJ2-4, with 12 bases fitting TRBD2. CDR3 size: 18 residues. CDR1 SGHAT and CDR2 FQNNGV come from the germline V gene. J was trimmed by 2 bases and V by 3 bases; bases with no gene match: 8. The CDR3: CASSFGPSGRGPKNIQYF. The CDR3, as DNA: TGTGCCAGCAGCTTCGGGCCTAGCGGGAGGGGGCCCAAAAACATTCAGTACTTC.

Comments on this clonotype: At one boundary the junction diverges from the germline segment, which might be a read error. The chain recombines TRBV4-3 with TRBJ2-3, with D possibly being TRBD1 (5 bases). The CDR3 length is 17 residues. The germline V gene encodes CDR1 LGHNA and CDR2 YSLEER. CDR3 nucleotide sequence: TGCGCCAGCAACCAAGACTTCGGTAGGACAACCGCAGATACGCAGTATTTT. As protein: CASNQDFGRTTADTQYF.

The sample holds many counts of this clonotype. The rearrangement joins TRBV15 to TRBJ2-1; TRBD2 agrees at 10 bases. V was clipped by 1 base and J by 7 bases; unmatched bases: 7. This CDR3 contains 16 residues. CDR1 is LNHNV and CDR2 is YYDKDF in the germline V gene (reference sequence). The CDR3 DNA follows: TGTGCCACCAGCAGAGGGGGAGCGGGGGGGCTAAATGAGCAGTTCTTC. It specifies CATSRGGAGGLNEQFF. The whole variable domain, filled in from reference TRBV15 and TRBJ2-1, reads DAMVIQNPRYQVTQFGKPVTLSCSQTLNHNVMYWYQQKSSQAPKLLFHYYDKDFNNEADTPDNFQSRRPNTSFCFLDIRSPGLGDTAMYLCATSRGGAGGLNEQFFGPGTRLTVL.

The sample holds a few counts of this clonotype. This sequence joins TRBV7-6 and TRBJ1-1; D call uncertain. Between the trimmed V and J ends, which lost 5 bases and 6 bases, there was a span of 13 bases. The CDR3 runs 13 residues. Germline CDR1 SGHVS, CDR2 FNYEAQ. The CDR3 spells CASSADRAAEAFF. In nucleotides, the CDR3 is TGTGCCAGCAGCGCCGACCGGGCGGCTGAAGCTTTCTTT.

As regards this clonotype: Because the CDR3's place on the DNA is in doubt, the DNA is left out and the CDR3 is given as listed by TCRdb. The chain combines TRBV29-1 with TRBJ2-7; TRBD1 is the table's D call and was not checked against the DNA. The CDR3 is made up of 13 amino acids, end residues included. Per the germline V gene, CDR1 is SQVTM and CDR2 is ANQGSEA. Here the CDR3 reads CSVVATGSYEQCF.

This clonotype was seen ten or more times. The V and J genes are TRBV7-2 and TRBJ2-4, with D perhaps TRBD1 or TRBD2 (6 bases each). The DNA end is more similar to TRBJ2-7, so the J call may be wrong. This CDR3 has 14 residues. CDR1 SGHTA and CDR2 FQGNSA come from the germline V gene. CDR3 sequence reads: CASSLNPGGGEQYF. The CDR3 bases are TGTGCCAGCAGCTTAAACCCCGGAGGGGGCGAGCAGTACTTC.

The genes are TRBV24-1 and TRBJ2-6; D is uncertain. The CDR3 spans 14 residues. CDR1 is KGHDR, CDR2 SFDVKD, per germline. CDR3 loop: CAWGRRSGANVLTF. CDR3 in DNA: TGTGCATGGGGTAGGCGCTCTGGGGCCAACGTCCTGACTTTC.

The sample holds a few counts of this clonotype. This chain uses TRBV20-1 with TRBJ2-7, with 10 nucleotides matching TRBD2. With 4 bases clipped from V and 5 bases from J, the junction kept 8 bases outside the gene matches. Germline V lookup: CDR1 DFQATT, CDR2 SNEGSKA (reference sequence). The CDR3 spans 14 residues. CDR3 region: CSAITSGDTDEQYF. In nucleotides, the CDR3 is TGCAGTGCTATCACTAGCGGGGACACCGACGAGCAGTACTTC.

This clonotype was seen only a few times. This rearrangement joins TRBV6-5 to TRBJ2-1; 7 nucleotides match TRBD2. After removal of 10 bases from V and 8 bases from J, the junction contained 5 bases not matched to a gene. CDR1 MNHEY and CDR2 SVGAGI come from the germline V gene. The CDR3 contains 11 residues. The CDR3 reads CATGGGHEQFF. CDR3 coding DNA: TGTGCCACCGGGGGAGGGCATGAGCAGTTCTTC.

This clonotype has at least ten counts. The V call is TRBV7-2, the J call TRBJ1-2, with 12 bases lining up with TRBD1. Germline trimming cut 3 bases from V and 4 bases from J; bases unmatched to any gene: 3. Looked up from germline, CDR1 is SGHTA and CDR2 is FQGNSA. The CDR3 consists of 15 residues. Here the CDR3 reads CASSLGQGAVYGYTF. The CDR3 bases are TGTGCCAGCAGCTTGGGACAGGGGGCGGTCTATGGCTACACCTTC.

V is TRBV15 and J is TRBJ1-4; D ambiguous. The ends were cut back, 5 bases at V and 5 bases at J, with 12 bases in the middle. Per germline, CDR1 LNHNV and CDR2 YYDKDF (reference sequence). The CDR3 is 14 amino acids. As DNA, the CDR3 is TGTGCCACCAGCGGTTTGGGAGAAAATGAAAAACTGTTTTTT. It encodes CATSGLGENEKLFF.

The sample holds a few counts of this clonotype. The CDR3 nucleotides are TGTGCCAGCAGTCGGGACATCCTTAGCAATCAGCCCCAGCATTTT. Its protein is CASSRDILSNQPQHF. The V gene is TRBV12-3 or TRBV12-4, the J gene TRBJ1-5, with D possibly matching TRBD1 (6 bases). The V end was cut by 5 bases, the J end by 0 bases, with 11 bases between. The CDR3 spans 15 residues.

This clonotype appeared many times. The V gene is TRBV4-3, the J gene TRBJ1-6; the D gene is possibly TRBD1 (6 bases). Germline assignment: CDR1 LGHNA and CDR2 YSLEER. The CDR3 has 15 amino acids. V lost 4 bases, J lost 9 bases, and 16 bases lay in between. The CDR3 reads CASSPKAGEGSPLHF. In DNA form, the CDR3 reads TGCGCCAGCAGCCCCAAGGCAGGGGAGGGTTCACCCCTCCACTTT.

The rearrangement links TRBV4-1 to TRBJ1-4; D uncertain. The CDR3 runs to 12 residues. V lost 1 base to trimming and J lost 8 bases, with 5 bases between them. Germline values: CDR1 MGHRA, CDR2 YSYEKL. CDR3 protein: CASSQVLEKLFF. CDR3 coding DNA: TGCGCCAGCAGCCAAGTGTTAGAAAAACTGTTTTTT.

As regards this clonotype: The junction and the germline gene differ at one end; a read error may be behind it. The V call is TRBV27, the J call TRBJ2-1; TRBD2 matches at 8 bases. Germline CDR1 reads MNHEY; CDR2 reads SMNVEV (reference sequence). This CDR3 region has 16 residues. CDR3 residues: CVSSTSSGPDHNEQFF. CDR3 nucleotide sequence: TGTGTCAGCAGTACCTCTAGCGGGCCGGACCACAATGAGCAGTTCTTC.

Remarks on this clonotype: The junction and the germline gene differ at one end; a read error may be behind it. V gene TRBV12-3 or TRBV12-4 combines with J gene TRBJ2-7, with D perhaps assigned TRBD1 or TRBD2 (6 bases each). The CDR3 extends over 12 amino acids. CDR3 bases: TGTGCCAGCAGCCGAGGGGGGCTCGAGCAGGACTTC. Encoded protein: CASSRGGLEQDF.